Listed below are T cell receptor beta chains from one sample, sequenced in a study of human T cells and chemical hapten exposure. Via MiXCR, TCRdb re-called the reads, giving one row per CDR3 protein. The sample carries roughly 120,000 distinct CDR3 sequences, over 7.5% recorded once. The sample was whole blood. The receptors were gathered from a human donor in good health. Some clones in this sample may be carry-over from other donors' samples. Each CDR3 is given with its conserved first and last residue. Fields, in order: clone size, J gene, V gene, D gene, CDR3 DNA, CDR3 protein. A D gene is named only where the DNA matches it firmly. Clone size is stated in some rows and not others, as once, few, many or a class when expanded.

size: few
J: TRBJ2-5
V: TRBV7-9
D: TRBD1
DNA: TGTGCCAGCAGCTCCTCCGGGACAGGGGGAGAGACCCAGTACTTC
CDR3: CASSSSGTGGETQYF

size: -
J: TRBJ2-7
V: TRBV18
D: -
DNA: TGTGCCAGCTCACCTACGGACTACGAGCAGTACTTC
CDR3: CASSPTDYEQYF

size: -
J: TRBJ1-1
V: TRBV6-5
D: TRBD1
DNA: TGTGCCAGCAGTGCGCTACAGGGGATCCCTGAAGCTTTCTTT
CDR3: CASSALQGIPEAFF

size: -
J: TRBJ2-1
V: TRBV7-9
D: -
DNA: TGTGCCAGCAGCTTAGGAGCAGGGCTGGGTGAGCAGTTCTTC
CDR3: CASSLGAGLGEQFF

size: many
J: TRBJ2-7
V: TRBV19
D: -
DNA: TGTGCCAGTAGTCCCCGGACCCTCGGGTCCTACGAGCAGTACTTC
CDR3: CASSPRTLGSYEQYF

size: many
J: TRBJ1-6
V: TRBV5-1
D: TRBD1
DNA: TGCGCCAGCAGCTCAACGGGACAGCTGAATTCACCCCTCCACTTT
CDR3: CASSSTGQLNSPLHF

size: few
J: TRBJ2-5
V: TRBV6-1
D: -
DNA: TGTGCCAGCAGCCTCACCCCGACAGGTCAAGAGACCCAGTACTTC
CDR3: CASSLTPTGQETQYF

size: many
J: TRBJ2-2
V: TRBV4-2
D: TRBD2
DNA: TGTGCCAGCAGCCAAGAAGGGGCCCACCTGACGGGGGGGCCTACCGGGGAGCTGTTTTTT
CDR3: CASSQEGAHLTGGPTGELFF

size: -
J: TRBJ2-1
V: TRBV29-1
D: -
DNA: TGCAGCGTTGGAAAATTAAATGAGCAGTTCTTC
CDR3: CSVGKLNEQFF

size: many
J: TRBJ1-1
V: TRBV6-5
D: -
DNA: TGTGCCAGCAGTAACGTGGTAGACGAGAACACTGAAGCTTTCTTT
CDR3: CASSNVVDENTEAFF

size: many
J: TRBJ1-2
V: TRBV12-3/TRBV12-4
D: TRBD1
DNA: TGTGCCAGCAGTTTTGACAGGGGGTATGGCTACACCTTC
CDR3: CASSFDRGYGYTF

size: many
J: TRBJ2-2
V: TRBV5-1
D: -
DNA: TGCGCCAGCAGCGCCCCCGAGGGTGCAAACACCGGGGAGCTGTTTTTT
CDR3: CASSAPEGANTGELFF

size: -
J: TRBJ2-7
V: TRBV13
D: TRBD1
DNA: TGTGCCAGCAGCTACGGGACAGCCTACGAGCAGTACTTC
CDR3: CASSYGTAYEQYF

size: many
J: TRBJ1-1
V: TRBV29-1
D: -
DNA: TGCAGCGTTGAGTCAGACAGGCTAGCCCCTCAGAACACTGAAGCTTTCTTT
CDR3: CSVESDRLAPQNTEAFF

size: few
J: TRBJ2-5
V: TRBV6-5
D: TRBD1
DNA: TGTGCCAGCAGGGGGACAGGGCAAGAGACCCAGTACTTC
CDR3: CASRGTGQETQYF

size: -
J: TRBJ2-2
V: TRBV5-1
D: -
DNA: TGCGCCAGCCGCTGGCGAGGGGAGGACACCGGGGAGCTGTTTTTT
CDR3: CASRWRGEDTGELFF

size: many
J: TRBJ1-1
V: TRBV27
D: -
DNA: TGTGCCAGCAGTGTCCAGGAGGTGGGGACTGAAGCTTTCTTT
CDR3: CASSVQEVGTEAFF

size: few
J: TRBJ2-2
V: TRBV6-5
D: TRBD1
DNA: TGTGCCAGCAGTGTTGGACAGGGGGGAGGCGGGGAGCTGTTTTTT
CDR3: CASSVGQGGGGELFF

size: many
J: TRBJ1-2
V: TRBV27
D: -
DNA: TGTGCCAGCAGTTTAGGGGCAGGCTATGGCTACACCTTC
CDR3: CASSLGAGYGYTF

size: -
J: TRBJ2-2
V: TRBV12-3/TRBV12-4
D: TRBD1
DNA: TGTGCCAGCAGTTTGACAGGGTATGGCACCGGGGAGCTGTTTTTT
CDR3: CASSLTGYGTGELFF

size: -
J: TRBJ2-7
V: TRBV6-1
D: TRBD2
DNA: TGTGCCAGCAGTGAAAGTAGCGGGGGGCCCCCCTACGAGCAGTACTTC
CDR3: CASSESSGGPPYEQYF

size: many
J: TRBJ1-1
V: TRBV6-2/TRBV6-3
D: -
DNA: TGTGCCAGCAGCAGCCAGGGCGCGTTCACTGAAGCTTTCTTT
CDR3: CASSSQGAFTEAFF

size: many
J: TRBJ1-3
V: TRBV7-2
D: -
DNA: TGTGCCAGCAGCTTAGATCCCGGGGGGCGATCAGGAAACACCATATATTTT
CDR3: CASSLDPGGRSGNTIYF

size: -
J: TRBJ2-3
V: TRBV5-1
D: TRBD2
DNA: TGCGCCAGCAGCTTGGGGGCTAGCGGGGACGCAGATACGCAGTATTTT
CDR3: CASSLGASGDADTQYF

size: -
J: TRBJ1-2
V: TRBV2
D: -
DNA: TGTGCCAGCACCGAGCGGGACGGAGATGGCTACACCTTC
CDR3: CASTERDGDGYTF

size: -
J: TRBJ2-1
V: TRBV6-5
D: TRBD1
DNA: TGTGCCAGCAGGGTACAGGGGACCGGCTCCTACAATGAGCAGTTCTTC
CDR3: CASRVQGTGSYNEQFF

size: many
J: TRBJ1-5
V: TRBV6-6
D: -
DNA: TGTGCCAGCAGTTACTCGACCGGGTTAGTCAATCAGCCCCAGCATTTT
CDR3: CASSYSTGLVNQPQHF

size: many
J: TRBJ2-1
V: TRBV9
D: TRBD2
DNA: TGTGCCAGCAGCCCTATCCTAGCGGGGGGGCACAATGAGCAGTTCTTC
CDR3: CASSPILAGGHNEQFF

size: few
J: TRBJ1-2
V: TRBV5-1
D: TRBD1
DNA: TGCGCCAGCAGCCCGACAGGGGTCTATGGCTACACCTTC
CDR3: CASSPTGVYGYTF

size: many
J: TRBJ2-5
V: TRBV20-1
D: -
DNA: TGCAGTGCTAGCGCCTCTGAGACCCAGTACTTC
CDR3: CSASASETQYF

size: -
J: TRBJ2-5
V: TRBV29-1
D: TRBD2
DNA: TGCAGCGTTCGACTAGCGAGGAACCAAGAGACCCAGTACTTC
CDR3: CSVRLARNQETQYF

size: -
J: TRBJ2-7
V: TRBV5-1
D: -
DNA: TGCGCCAGCAGCAGGATAGGGGAGGCGGGCGAGCAGTACTTC
CDR3: CASSRIGEAGEQYF

size: few
J: TRBJ1-3
V: TRBV7-9
D: -
DNA: TGTGCCAGCAGCTTAGCGGGTGTCTCTGGAAACACCATATATTTT
CDR3: CASSLAGVSGNTIYF

size: -
J: TRBJ2-5
V: TRBV19
D: TRBD2
DNA: TGTGCCAGTAGCGGACGAGCTAGCGGGAGGGAAGAGACCCAGTACTTC
CDR3: CASSGRASGREETQYF

size: few
J: TRBJ2-1
V: TRBV5-4
D: TRBD2
DNA: TGTGCCAGCAGCTTGGGGACTAGCGGGGGACCCTACAATGAGCAGTTCTTC
CDR3: CASSLGTSGGPYNEQFF

size: few
J: TRBJ2-2
V: TRBV12-3/TRBV12-4
D: -
DNA: TGTGCCAGCAGCCGGGACCTATACACCGGGGAGCTGTTTTTT
CDR3: CASSRDLYTGELFF

size: few
J: TRBJ2-5
V: TRBV12-3/TRBV12-4
D: -
DNA: TGTGCCAGCAGTCGGACTAATGAAGAGACCCAGTACTTC
CDR3: CASSRTNEETQYF

size: few
J: TRBJ2-5
V: TRBV5-1
D: -
DNA: TGCGCCAGCACCCTGACTCGGGGGCGGACAGAGACCCAGTACTTC
CDR3: CASTLTRGRTETQYF

size: few
J: TRBJ1-2
V: TRBV24-1
D: TRBD1
DNA: TGTGCCACCAGTGAGCCCGGACAGGACTATGGCTACACCTTC
CDR3: CATSEPGQDYGYTF

size: many
J: TRBJ1-5
V: TRBV12-3/TRBV12-4
D: TRBD1
DNA: TGTGCCAGCACCAATGGGGACAGGATCAATCAGCCCCAGCATTTT
CDR3: CASTNGDRINQPQHF

size: many
J: TRBJ2-1
V: TRBV6-2/TRBV6-3
D: -
DNA: TGTGCCAGCAAGGCCGGGGACATAGCAGATGAGCAGTTCTTC
CDR3: CASKAGDIADEQFF

size: -
J: TRBJ1-2
V: TRBV7-9
D: -
DNA: TGTGCCAGCAGCTTACAAGAGGAAGCTAACTATGGCTACACCTTC
CDR3: CASSLQEEANYGYTF

size: -
J: TRBJ1-2
V: TRBV5-6
D: -
DNA: TGTGCCAGCAGCTTCGGACGGCAGCCTTATGGCTACACCTTC
CDR3: CASSFGRQPYGYTF

size: few
J: TRBJ2-3
V: TRBV20-1
D: -
DNA: TGCAGTGCTAGAGCGGGTAGCGGTAGCACAGATACGCAGTATTTT
CDR3: CSARAGSGSTDTQYF

size: -
J: TRBJ2-2
V: TRBV27
D: TRBD2
DNA: TGTGCCAGCAGTTTCGGCACCGGGCCCGGAGCGGGGACCGGGGAGCTGTTTTTT
CDR3: CASSFGTGPGAGTGELFF

size: -
J: TRBJ2-2
V: TRBV15
D: TRBD1
DNA: TGTGCCACCAGCTGGACAGGGGACGGGGAGCTGTTTTTT
CDR3: CATSWTGDGELFF

size: few
J: TRBJ2-1
V: TRBV25-1
D: -
DNA: TGTGCCAGCAGCACGAGCTCCTACAATGAGCAGTTCTTC
CDR3: CASSTSSYNEQFF

size: -
J: TRBJ2-7
V: TRBV5-1
D: TRBD2
DNA: TGCGCCAGCAGCACAGGGACTAGCGGGAGGCCCTCCTACGAGCAGTACTTC
CDR3: CASSTGTSGRPSYEQYF

size: many
J: TRBJ2-1
V: TRBV4-1
D: -
DNA: TGCGCCAGCAGCCCTACAAGCAATGAGCAGTTCTTC
CDR3: CASSPTSNEQFF

size: -
J: TRBJ2-1
V: TRBV18
D: -
DNA: TGTGCCAGCTCACCATACACTTACAATGAGCAGTTCTTC
CDR3: CASSPYTYNEQFF

size: -
J: TRBJ2-2
V: TRBV7-2
D: TRBD2
DNA: TGTGCCAGCAGCTTAGGACTAGCGGGTATCACCGGGGAGCTGTTTTTT
CDR3: CASSLGLAGITGELFF

size: few
J: TRBJ1-6
V: TRBV20-1
D: TRBD1
DNA: TGCAGTGCAAGGGACAGCGTCCAGAGCTCCTATAATTCACCCCTCCACTTT
CDR3: CSARDSVQSSYNSPLHF

size: many
J: TRBJ1-1
V: TRBV5-5
D: -
DNA: TGTGCCAGCACCGATCCCCAGGTAGACACTGAAGCTTTCTTT
CDR3: CASTDPQVDTEAFF